In this sample, the clone carrying this T cell receptor beta chain turned up many times. Its antigen is unknown. The entry originates in a study of identical twins. From germline, CDR1 is ENHRY and CDR2 SYGVKD. V trimming: 2 bases; J trimming: 4 bases; junction bases outside the gene matches: 14. The CDR3 runs 19 residues. Findings of the study overall: Compared with models, monozygotic twins showed more out-of-frame TCR alpha sharing. Out-of-frame alpha sequences common to twins were enriched for low generation probability.

TCRdb re-called the 5' RACE reads with MiXCR, one entry per CDR3 protein. The sample contains 240,000 or so distinct CDR3 sequences, around 7% of which appear only once. The data were also submitted as part of a second study, on yellow fever vaccine responses in identical twins.

Source material: memory (CD45RO+) T cells sorted from blood. The TCR sequence derives from a woman between 18 and 29 years old in good health. The chain recombines TRBV10-3 with TRBJ2-2; 9 nucleotides match TRBD2. This CDR3 is CAISEGASGTPRGTGELFF. The CDR3, as DNA: TGTGCCATCAGTGAGGGCGCTAGCGGGACACCCCGGGGCACCGGGGAGCTGTTTTTT.